This passage covers 25 T cell receptor beta chains from one sample sequenced in a study of T cell changes during pregnancy in multiple sclerosis. TCRdb keeps only in-frame clones here, not all; method: immunoSEQ multiplex PCR. The sample lists about 94,000 clones, roughly 94% seen once, with 0.65% to 0.95% in the top ten. The material sequenced was peripheral blood, taken in the third trimester of pregnancy. Receptor source: a female donor with multiple sclerosis, enrolled in a pregnancy study.

This chain joins TRBV5-1 and TRBJ1-1, with a weak D call TRBD1 (6 bases). CDR3 size: 15 residues. Germline CDR1 SGHRS, CDR2 YFSETQ. Trimming took off 0 bases at V and 0 bases at J, with 9 bases between the two ends. DNA for the CDR3: TGCGCCAGCAGCTTGGGGTGGGGGCTGAACACTGAAGCTTTCTTT. It encodes CASSLGWGLNTEAFF.

The table lists this clone with a count of one. This chain uses TRBV29-1 with TRBJ1-2; D might be TRBD1 (6 bases). The V end lost 5 bases, the J end lost 5 bases, and 18 bases lay between the germline ends. The CDR3 runs to 14 residues. The germline V gene has CDR1 SQVTM and CDR2 ANQGSEA. This CDR3 reads CSVRTGRLGYGYTF. The DNA for the CDR3 is TGCAGCGTTCGTACAGGGCGTCTGGGATATGGCTACACCTTC. Combining the CDR3 with reference TRBV29-1 and TRBJ1-2 gives the whole variable domain SAVISQKPSRDICQRGTSLTIQCQVDSQVTMMFWYRQQPGQSLTLIATANQGSEATYESGFVIDKFPISRPNLTFSTLTVSNMSPEDSSIYLCSVRTGRLGYGYTFGSGTRLTVV.

There are a few counts of this clone. Here the CDR3 DNA reads TGCGCCAGCAGCCCACAAACAGCGAACACTGAAGCTTTCTTT. It yields the protein CASSPQTANTEAFF. The J gene is TRBJ1-1, the V gene TRBV5-1; D is unresolved. Trimming took 4 bases from V and 1 from J, leaving 11 bases between them. Germline values: CDR1 SGHRS, CDR2 YFSETQ. CDR3 length: 14 residues.

The chain couples TRBV9 to TRBJ1-1, with D possibly TRBD1 on 5 matching bases. The CDR3 has 14 residues. Trimming pared 4 bases from V and 5 bases from J, leaving 15 bases between. CDR1 is SGDLS and CDR2 is YYNGEE in the germline V gene. CDR3 DNA: TGTGCCAGCAGCTCCAGGGTGGGGGGAACTGAAGCTTTCTTT. It codes for CASSSRVGGTEAFF. Variable domain in full (rest from reference TRBV9 and TRBJ1-1): DSGVTQTPKHLITATGQRVTLRCSPRSGDLSVYWYQQSLDQGLQFLIQYYNGEERAKGNILERFSAQQFPDLHSELNLSSLELGDSALYFCASSSRVGGTEAFFGQGTRLTVV.

The chain employs TRBV6-5 and TRBJ2-1, with 9 bases identical to TRBD1. Germline CDR1 and CDR2: MNHEY and SVGAGI. Trimming removed 0 bases from V and 4 bases from J; junction bases left unmatched: 4. The CDR3 runs 16 residues. Written as DNA, the CDR3 is TGTGCCAGCAGTTACTCTCCGACAGGGGGTTACAATGAGCAGTTCTTC. Translation gives CASSYSPTGGYNEQFF.

The chain recombines TRBV19 with TRBJ1-4, with D possibly matching TRBD1 (5 bases). Between the trimmed V and J ends, which lost 5 bases and 4 bases, there was a span of 14 bases. This CDR3 contains 15 residues. The germline gives CDR1 LNHDA, CDR2 SQIVND (reference sequence). The CDR3 spells CASSAPTALNEKLFF. In nucleotides, the CDR3 is TGTGCCAGTAGTGCCCCGACAGCCCTTAATGAAAAACTGTTTTTT.

This clone was found a few times. V gene TRBV2 combines with J gene TRBJ1-5; D ambiguous. V was cut by 7 bases and J by 2 bases, with 21 bases left in between. The CDR3 spans 17 residues. In germline, CDR1 is SNHLY, CDR2 FYNNEI. The CDR3 DNA reads TGTGCCAGCACCTCACGACGCCCTCTCGGAGGCAATCAGCCCCAGCATTTT. This gives the protein CASTSRRPLGGNQPQHF.

The V call is TRBV2, the J call TRBJ2-1; 14 bases agree with TRBD2. Trimming removed 8 bases from V and 6 bases from J; junction bases left unmatched: 15. The CDR3 has 18 residues. The germline gives CDR1 SNHLY, CDR2 FYNNEI. The DNA for the CDR3 is TGTGCCAGCGGGACTAGCGGGAGCCACTCATCCCTTTTCAATGAGCAGTTCTTC. Protein: CASGTSGSHSSLFNEQFF.

This chain joins TRBV7-2 and TRBJ1-1, with D unresolved. The V end was cut by 2 bases, the J end by 3 bases, with 7 bases between. The germline CDR1 and CDR2 sequences are SGHTA and FQGNSA. The CDR3 runs 13 residues. The CDR3, as DNA: TGTGCCAGCAGCTTATCGGACTACACTGAAGCTTTCTTT. Translation: CASSLSDYTEAFF.

The chain carries TRBV13 and TRBJ2-3, with 11 bases matching TRBD1. This CDR3 is built from 15 residues. The junction had 3 bases not matched to a gene; V was cut back by 4 bases and J by 3 bases. In germline, CDR1 is PRHDT, CDR2 FYEKMQ (reference sequence). CDR3 amino acids: CASSYRDRGTDTQYF. DNA for the CDR3: TGTGCCAGCAGCTACCGGGACAGGGGGACAGATACGCAGTATTTT.

This clone has only one observation. V usage is TRBV27 and J usage is TRBJ2-7, with 8 bases lining up with TRBD1. Germline values: CDR1 MNHEY, CDR2 SMNVEV (reference sequence). With V trimmed by 4 bases and J by 3 bases, 5 bases remained unmatched. The CDR3 spans 14 residues. The CDR3 DNA reads TGTGCCAGCAGTTCGTACAGGGGGTACTACGAGCAGTACTTC. Its protein product is CASSSYRGYYEQYF.

V and J are TRBV7-7 and TRBJ2-1; 8 bases map to TRBD2. Germline assignment: CDR1 SSHAT and CDR2 FNYEAQ (reference sequence). The CDR3 consists of 14 residues. V lost 1 base and J lost 11; bases outside the gene matches: 7. As DNA, the CDR3 is TGTGCCAGCAGCTTAGGGACGGGAGGGGAGAAGCAGTTCTTC. Translating gives CASSLGTGGEKQFF.

The chain carries TRBV7-9 and TRBJ2-7; TRBD2 matches 7 bases. The V gene end was trimmed by 5 bases and the J gene end by 3 bases; junction bases not matched to a gene: 7. There are 14 residues in the CDR3. The germline V gene has CDR1 SEHNR and CDR2 FQNEAQ (reference sequence). CDR3 coding DNA: TGTGCCAGCAGCCCCGGGACTACCCTCTACGAGCAGTACTTC. Translated, it gives CASSPGTTLYEQYF. Combining the CDR3 with reference TRBV7-9 and TRBJ2-7 gives the whole variable domain DTGVSQNPRHKITKRGQNVTFRCDPISEHNRLYWYRQTLGQGPEFLTYFQNEAQLEKSRLLSDRFSAERPKGSFSTLEIQRTEQGDSAMYLCASSPGTTLYEQYFGPGTRLTVT.

The gene calls are TRBV28 and TRBJ2-1; TRBD2 matches 7 bases. The CDR3 spans 15 residues. Trimming cost V 3 bases and J 6 bases; bases outside gene matches: 8. Germline CDR1 and CDR2: MDHEN and SYDVKM. The CDR3 loop reads CASSFNAGVFNEQFF. In DNA form, the CDR3 reads TGTGCCAGCAGTTTTAACGCGGGAGTTTTCAATGAGCAGTTCTTC.

CDR3 sequence (DNA): TGTGCCAGCAGTGAAAGCCCGAGATTTGGAGAGACCCAGTACTTC. Translating it yields CASSESPRFGETQYF. This chain connects TRBV2 to TRBJ2-5; no reliable D call. V was trimmed by 2 bases and J by 4 bases, leaving 14 bases between them. CDR3 size: 15 residues. Germline assignment: CDR1 SNHLY and CDR2 FYNNEI.

The chain joins TRBV7-2 to TRBJ2-7; 11 bases map to TRBD1. The trim removed 4 bases at V and 3 bases at J, leaving 2 bases unmatched. Per germline, CDR1 SGHTA and CDR2 FQGNSA. The CDR3 contains 14 residues. CDR3 loop: CASSSGTGGYEQYF. CDR3 in DNA: TGTGCCAGCAGCTCAGGGACAGGGGGCTACGAGCAGTACTTC. The entire variable domain, with the rest obtained from reference TRBV7-2 and TRBJ2-7, is as follows: GAGVSQSPSNKVTEKGKDVELRCDPISGHTALYWYRQSLGQGLEFLIYFQGNSAPDKSGLPSDRFSAERTGGSVSTLTIQRTQQEDSAVYLCASSSGTGGYEQYFGPGTRLTVT.

The chain has TRBV14 and TRBJ2-1, with 7 positions matching TRBD2. The germline V gene encodes CDR1 SGHDN and CDR2 FVKESK. This CDR3 contains 15 residues. V was clipped by 4 bases and J by 4 bases; unmatched bases: 7. The CDR3 region is CASSLWSSGYNEQFF. The CDR3 coding sequence is TGTGCCAGCAGCCTTTGGTCTAGCGGATACAATGAGCAGTTCTTC.

The CDR3 region is CASSRLPGLAGRTGELFF. CDR3 coding DNA: TGTGCCAGCAGCCGGCTTCCGGGACTAGCGGGAAGGACCGGGGAGCTGTTTTTT. This chain connects TRBV27 to TRBJ2-2; the match to TRBD2 covers 13 bases. CDR1 is MNHEY and CDR2 is SMNVEV in the germline V gene (reference sequence). CDR3 length: 18 amino acids. The V segment lost 6 bases and the J segment 5 bases; nucleotides outside the gene matches: 12.

J is TRBJ1-1 and V is TRBV27, with TRBD1 matching 9 bases. Germline CDR1 and CDR2: MNHEY and SMNVEV (reference sequence). After removal of 4 bases from V and 0 bases from J, the junction contained 6 bases not matched to a gene. The CDR3 has 16 amino acids. As DNA, the CDR3 is TGTGCCAGCAGTTCGGGACAGGGACCCATGAACACTGAAGCTTTCTTT. As protein: CASSSGQGPMNTEAFF.

CDR3 DNA: TGTGCCAGCAGCCAGCCGGGAGCTTACACTGAAGCTTTCTTT. Residues: CASSQPGAYTEAFF. The chain combines TRBV14 with TRBJ1-1, with D hard to call. Germline V gene data show CDR1 as SGHDN and CDR2 as FVKESK. V dropped 3 bases and J dropped 3 bases, with 11 bases sitting between them. The CDR3 is 14 amino acids.

The chain uses TRBV5-6 and TRBJ1-4; 8 nucleotides agree with TRBD1. The CDR3 extends over 15 amino acids. CDR1 is SGHDT, CDR2 YYEEEE, per germline. The V and J ends lost 5 bases and 3 bases, in that order; junction bases with no gene match: 6. CDR3 DNA sequence: TGTGCCAGCAGTCTCAGGGGGCCAGCTAATGAAAAACTGTTTTTT. This codes for CASSLRGPANEKLFF.

This clone appeared once. The genes are TRBV27 and TRBJ2-5, with 7 positions matching TRBD1. This CDR3 is built from 14 residues. CDR1 and CDR2 from the germline V gene are MNHEY and SMNVEV (reference sequence). V was pared by 2 bases and J by 5 bases, with 5 bases of the junction left unmatched. CDR3: CASSLKATGETQYF. The CDR3 bases are TGTGCCAGCAGTTTAAAGGCGACAGGGGAGACCCAGTACTTC.

The chain combines TRBV27 with TRBJ2-1; 11 nucleotides align to TRBD2. CDR1 is MNHEY, CDR2 SMNVEV, per germline (reference sequence). The CDR3 has 16 residues. V lost 7 bases to trimming and J lost 3 bases; unmatched junction nucleotides: 8. Here the CDR3 reads CASTGTSGVYYNEQFF. The CDR3 region has the DNA TGTGCCAGCACCGGGACTAGCGGAGTTTACTACAATGAGCAGTTCTTC.

J is TRBJ2-1 and V is TRBV27, with 8 bases lining up with TRBD2. V was pared by 4 bases and J by 4 bases, with 3 bases of the junction left unmatched. The CDR3 extends over 14 amino acids. Germline CDR1 and CDR2: MNHEY and SMNVEV (reference sequence). The chain's CDR3 is CASSSGLVYNEQFF. The CDR3 DNA reads as TGTGCCAGCAGTTCGGGACTAGTATACAATGAGCAGTTCTTC.

The genes are TRBV5-1 and TRBJ2-7; TRBD2 agrees at 14 bases. Losses at the gene ends were 1 base for V and 5 bases for J; bases not matched to a gene: 11. The CDR3 contains 18 residues. Germline CDR1 is SGHRS and CDR2 is YFSETQ. CDR3 region: CASSLFQGTSGSRNEQYF. CDR3 bases: TGCGCCAGCAGCTTGTTCCAGGGGACTAGCGGGAGCCGTAACGAGCAGTACTTC.